A single sample is the source of the 19 T cell receptor beta chains below, sequenced in a study of radiation and T cells in renal cell carcinoma. Clones were read by immunoSEQ multiplex PCR, and TCRdb kept only the in-frame ones, dropping some. The sample has some 130,000 clones; more than 70% are singletons. Documented time point: blood 2 weeks post-SBRT. Treatment given: 15 Gy SBRT to primary tumor, nephrectomy 4 weeks later. The sample consisted of blood, taken from a patient whose treatment included radiotherapy and nephrectomy. These receptors were obtained from a woman in her 70s with renal cell carcinoma.

V usage is TRBV2 and J usage is TRBJ1-6, with 9 bases that match TRBD1. V lost 6 bases and J lost 14; bases outside the gene matches: 11. The CDR3 is 14 amino acids. CDR1 and CDR2 from the germline V gene are SNHLY and FYNNEI. The CDR3 here is CASSVRDRVSSLHF. In DNA form, the CDR3 reads TGTGCCAGCAGCGTCCGGGACAGGGTTAGTTCCCTCCACTTT.

This chain links TRBV6-6 with TRBJ1-1; D remains ambiguous. The germline V gene encodes CDR1 MNHNY and CDR2 SVGAGI (reference sequence). The CDR3 extends over 14 amino acids. With 0 bases removed from V and 4 bases from J, the gap between germline ends came to 9 bases. This CDR3 reads CASSYSPVGTEAFF. In DNA form, the CDR3 reads TGTGCCAGCAGTTACTCGCCGGTAGGCACTGAAGCTTTCTTT.

The chain couples TRBV5-1 to TRBJ2-5, with a possible D match to TRBD1 (5 bases). The CDR3 length is 13 residues. Germline CDR1 reads SGHRS; CDR2 reads YFSETQ. V lost 0 bases and J lost 2, with 5 bases in between. The DNA for the CDR3 is TGCGCCAGCAGCTTGGACAGGCAAGAGACCCAGTACTTC. Residues: CASSLDRQETQYF.

The gene calls are TRBV11-3 and TRBJ1-2; 9 positions match TRBD1. The CDR3 loop spans 14 amino acids. CDR1 is SGHNT and CDR2 is YENEEA in the germline V gene. J gave up 6 bases and V 6 bases, and 8 bases lay outside the gene matches. CDR3 residues: CASRIGTGYDGYTF. The CDR3 DNA sequence: TGTGCCAGCAGAATAGGGACAGGGTACGATGGCTACACCTTC.

CDR3: CASSKSKGGSSYEQYF. CDR3 nucleotides: TGTGCCAGCAGTAAAAGTAAAGGGGGGAGCTCCTACGAGCAGTACTTC. V is TRBV7-3 and J is TRBJ2-7; either TRBD1 or TRBD2 may fit D (6 bases each). Trimming took 6 bases from V and 0 from J, leaving 18 bases between them. This CDR3 contains 16 residues. Per germline, CDR1 SGHTA and CDR2 FQGTGA.

This clone was observed a handful of times. This rearrangement joins TRBV11-3 to TRBJ2-1; D is ambiguous. The CDR3 contains 15 residues. V lost 1 base and J 8 bases, leaving 15 bases between the germline ends. Germline V CDR1 and CDR2: SGHNT, YENEEA. CDR3 amino acids: CASSLGYSRFDEQFF. The CDR3 DNA sequence: TGTGCCAGCAGCTTAGGTTACAGCCGGTTTGATGAGCAGTTCTTC.

About this clone: At one end the junction does not follow the germline gene, possibly because of a read error. The chain recombines TRBV6-5 with TRBJ2-4; D gene ambiguous. The CDR3 runs to 15 residues. CDR1 is MNHEY, CDR2 SVGAGI, per germline. CDR3 region: CASSDSWGAKNIQYF. CDR3 bases: TGTGCCAGCAGTGACTCGTGGGGAGCCAAAAACATTCAGTACTTC.

The rearrangement joins TRBV29-1 to TRBJ1-1; TRBD1 might be the D (6 bases). Germline lookup yields CDR1 SQVTM and CDR2 ANQGSEA. V shed 4 bases and J shed 3 bases, with 21 bases lying between them. CDR3 length equals 16 residues. CDR3 DNA: TGCAGCGTTGCTTGGTCGGGGGGCGGCGGGTACACTGAAGCTTTCTTT. It yields the protein CSVAWSGGGGYTEAFF. Full variable domain (remainder filled in from reference TRBV29-1 and TRBJ1-1): SAVISQKPSRDICQRGTSLTIQCQVDSQVTMMFWYRQQPGQSLTLIATANQGSEATYESGFVIDKFPISRPNLTFSTLTVSNMSPEDSSIYLCSVAWSGGGGYTEAFFGQGTRLTVV.

The chain has TRBV19 and TRBJ1-1; D uncertain. This CDR3 has 14 amino acids. V was shortened by 3 bases and J by 1 base, with 9 bases between the two germline ends. CDR1 is LNHDA, CDR2 SQIVND, per germline (reference sequence). The CDR3 nucleotides are TGTGCCAGTAGTATCCCCTTGGGGAACACTGAAGCTTTCTTT. This codes for CASSIPLGNTEAFF.

This rearrangement joins TRBV5-4 to TRBJ2-5; 8 bases align to TRBD1. The tail of the sequence fits TRBJ2-7 better, so the J call may be wrong. The CDR3 totals 13 residues. Germline V gene data show CDR1 as SGHNT and CDR2 as YYREEE (reference sequence). CDR3 protein: CASSLAGGREQYF. The CDR3 DNA follows: TGTGCCAGCAGCTTGGCAGGGGGCCGCGAGCAGTACTTC.

The chain uses TRBV4-3 and TRBJ2-1; TRBD2 aligns across 8 bases. The V gene end was trimmed by 4 bases and the J gene end by 6 bases; junction bases not matched to a gene: 5. The germline CDR1 and CDR2 sequences are LGHNA and YSLEER. The length of the CDR3 is 14 residues. Here the CDR3 reads CASSRTGGRNEQFF. The CDR3 DNA reads TGCGCCAGCAGCCGGACGGGGGGGCGCAATGAGCAGTTCTTC.

The V gene is TRBV2, the J gene TRBJ2-5; 8 bases align to TRBD1. Germline V CDR1 and CDR2: SNHLY, FYNNEI. V lost 7 bases, J lost 4 bases, and 8 bases stayed unmatched. The CDR3 is 14 residues long. CDR3 sequence: CASTTDRVGETQYF. The CDR3, as DNA: TGTGCCAGCACCACGGACAGGGTCGGAGAGACCCAGTACTTC.

The chain combines TRBV18 with TRBJ1-1, with D unclear. Looked up from germline, CDR1 is KGHSH and CDR2 is LQKENI. The CDR3 runs to 13 residues. V was shortened by 5 bases and J by 1 base, with 8 bases between the two germline ends. The CDR3 bases are TGTGCCAGCTCAGAGACGGGGAACACTGAAGCTTTCTTT. It is translated as CASSETGNTEAFF.

The chain carries TRBV6-6 and TRBJ1-6; 8 bases align to TRBD1. Germline V gives CDR1 MNHNY, CDR2 SVGAGI (reference sequence). The CDR3 runs 16 residues. With V trimmed by 6 bases and J by 0 bases, 4 bases remained unmatched. CDR3 in amino acids: CASSPGQGSYNSPLHF. For the CDR3, the DNA is TGTGCCAGCAGCCCCGGACAGGGCTCCTATAATTCACCCCTCCACTTT.

The chain is built from TRBV28 and TRBJ1-4; possibly TRBD1 for D (6 bases). Germline-derived CDR1 and CDR2 are MDHEN and SYDVKM. Trimming removed 7 bases at V and 8 bases at J, with 11 bases between. This CDR3 is 12 amino acids long. The CDR3: CASNSGEEKLFF. For the CDR3, the DNA is TGTGCCAGCAATTCAGGGGAGGAAAAACTGTTTTTT.

V is TRBV7-2 and J is TRBJ2-1, with D tentatively TRBD2 (5 bases). This CDR3 has 16 amino acids. Trimming pared 5 bases from V and 3 bases from J, leaving 17 bases between. Germline V lookup: CDR1 SGHTA, CDR2 FQGNSA. CDR3 amino acids: CASSALDAGLYNEQFF. The CDR3 DNA follows: TGTGCCAGCAGCGCACTCGATGCAGGACTCTACAATGAGCAGTTCTTC. Variable domain in full (rest from reference TRBV7-2 and TRBJ2-1): GAGVSQSPSNKVTEKGKDVELRCDPISGHTALYWYRQSLGQGLEFLIYFQGNSAPDKSGLPSDRFSAERTGGSVSTLTIQRTQQEDSAVYLCASSALDAGLYNEQFFGPGTRLTVL.

This clone was counted between two and nine times. The chain uses TRBV29-1 and TRBJ1-1, with D perhaps TRBD1 (5 bases). This CDR3 comprises 10 residues. Looked up from germline, CDR1 is SQVTM and CDR2 is ANQGSEA. V lost 7 bases to trimming and J lost 11 bases, with 14 bases between them. The CDR3 spells CSALAGHAFF. The DNA of the CDR3 is TGCAGCGCCCTGGCAGGGCATGCTTTCTTT.

This clone was detected a few times. This chain links TRBV2 with TRBJ2-7; the D gene is possibly TRBD1 (5 bases). CDR3 length equals 14 residues. Germline loops: CDR1 SNHLY, CDR2 FYNNEI. The V end was cut by 8 bases, the J end by 5 bases, with 19 bases between. The CDR3: CASGKGIQVNEQYF. CDR3 DNA sequence: TGTGCCAGCGGTAAGGGGATTCAAGTGAACGAGCAGTACTTC.

This clone is deemed medium-sized (0.01 to 0.1%). The genes are TRBV11-3 and TRBJ1-2; no clear D gene. Trimming shortened V by 2 bases and J by 6 bases, and 7 bases separated the two germline ends. The CDR3 totals 12 residues. Per the germline V gene, CDR1 is SGHNT and CDR2 is YENEEA. This CDR3 is CASSLRSDGYTF. In DNA form, the CDR3 reads TGTGCCAGCAGCTTACGAAGTGATGGCTACACCTTC.